This T cell receptor beta chain was captured by sequencing in a study of T-cell memory formation after mild COVID-19. Study-wide results and caveats: Pre-infection memory harbored some responding clones, suggesting cross-reactive memory joined.

About this clonotype: Its antigen is as yet unknown.

TCRdb redid the calling of the 5' RACE reads with MiXCR, one entry per CDR3 protein. The sample holds 350,000 to 500,000 distinct CDR3 sequences; approximately 19% are singletons and the top ten take about 22%. Sequencing was performed on PBMCs or a T cell subset sorted from them (not recorded which). This receptor was obtained from a man aged 18 to 29 who had mild COVID-19 (a few samples of this study predate the infection). Cell type and time point are not known.

CDR3 in DNA: TGCGCCAGCAGCGTGGACGGCCAGGGGACCCAGTACTTC. Translated: CASSVDGQGTQYF. The J gene is TRBJ2-5, the V gene TRBV5-1, with D possibly matching TRBD1 (5 bases). The CDR3 loop spans 13 amino acids. CDR1 and CDR2 from the germline V gene are SGHRS and YFSETQ. Trimming stripped 4 bases from V and 7 bases from J, with 14 bases between.